A single T cell receptor beta chain is shown here with its context. CDR3 length: 15 residues. V was pared by 4 bases and J by 0 bases, with 13 bases between. The germline gives CDR1 LNHDA, CDR2 SQIVND (reference sequence). Here immunoSEQ multiplex PCR was the method, and the copy in TCRdb shows in-frame clones only, minus some. The sample contains approximately 68,000 clones, roughly nine tenths of which appear only once. The data are from a study of neoadjuvant anti-PD-1 for oral cavity cancer. The time point denotes: after neoadjuvant nivolumab, at surgical resection. This sample comprised PBMCs, obtained after nivolumab (anti-PD-1) treatment. The J gene is TRBJ2-7, the V gene TRBV19; D might be TRBD1 (6 bases). The receptor's source is a person aged 35 to 85 with oral cavity squamous cell carcinoma. This chain's CDR3 is CASSSATGSSYEQYF. In DNA, the CDR3 is TGTGCCAGTAGTAGCGCCACAGGGAGCTCCTACGAGCAGTACTTC.